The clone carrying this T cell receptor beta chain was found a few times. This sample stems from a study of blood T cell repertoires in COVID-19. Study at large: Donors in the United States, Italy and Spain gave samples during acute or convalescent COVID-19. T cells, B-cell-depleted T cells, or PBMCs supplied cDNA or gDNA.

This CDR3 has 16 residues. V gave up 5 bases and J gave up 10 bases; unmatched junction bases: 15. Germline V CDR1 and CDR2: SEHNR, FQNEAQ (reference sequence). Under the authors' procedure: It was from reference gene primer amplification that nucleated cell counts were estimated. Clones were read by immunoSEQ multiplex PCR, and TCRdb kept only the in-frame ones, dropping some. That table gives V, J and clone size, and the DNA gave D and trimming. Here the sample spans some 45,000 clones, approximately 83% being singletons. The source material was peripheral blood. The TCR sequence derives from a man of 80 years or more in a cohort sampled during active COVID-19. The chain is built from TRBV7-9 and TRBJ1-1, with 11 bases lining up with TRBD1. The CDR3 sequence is CASSSSSGQGVNGAFF. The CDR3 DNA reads TGTGCCAGCAGCAGCTCTTCGGGACAGGGGGTTAACGGAGCTTTCTTT.